This TCR beta chain comes out of a study of blood T cell repertoires in COVID-19. In the study overall: COVID-19 samples, acute and convalescent, were from the United States, Italy and Spain. Sample material is recorded as cDNA or gDNA derived from T cells, B-cell-depleted T cells, or PBMCs.

Authors' analysis steps: Reference gene primer amplification in the assay estimated nucleated cell counts. Method: immunoSEQ multiplex PCR; TCRdb's copy keeps in-frame clones and lacks some. The V and J calls and clone size were taken over from that table, and D and trimming were inferred from the DNA. The sample contains around 240,000 clones, around 86% of which appear only once. This clone has only one observation. CDR3 length equals 16 residues. Trimming pared 0 bases from V and 2 bases from J, leaving 16 bases between. Germline assignment: CDR1 SQVTM and CDR2 ANQGSEA. The clonotype originates from a woman in her twenties or thirties who had recovered from COVID-19. Material for sequencing was peripheral blood. The gene calls are TRBV29-1 and TRBJ1-1; unclear D gene. This chain's CDR3 is CSVEDYLYEANTEAFF. The CDR3 DNA follows: TGCAGCGTTGAAGATTACTTGTACGAAGCTAACACTGAAGCTTTCTTT.